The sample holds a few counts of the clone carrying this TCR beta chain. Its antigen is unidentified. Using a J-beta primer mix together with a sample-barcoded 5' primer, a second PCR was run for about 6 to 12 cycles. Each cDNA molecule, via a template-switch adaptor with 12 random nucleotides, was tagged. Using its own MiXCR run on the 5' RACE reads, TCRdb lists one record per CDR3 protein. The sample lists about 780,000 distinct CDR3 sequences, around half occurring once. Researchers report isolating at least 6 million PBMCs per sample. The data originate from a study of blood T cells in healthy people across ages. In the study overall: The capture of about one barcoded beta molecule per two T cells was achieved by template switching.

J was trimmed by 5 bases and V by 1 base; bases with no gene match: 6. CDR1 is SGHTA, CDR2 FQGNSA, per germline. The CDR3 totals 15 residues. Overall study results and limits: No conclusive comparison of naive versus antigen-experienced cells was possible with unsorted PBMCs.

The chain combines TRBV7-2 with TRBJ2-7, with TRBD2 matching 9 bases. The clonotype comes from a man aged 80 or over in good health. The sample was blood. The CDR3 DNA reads TGTGCCAGCAGCTTAGGCCCTAGCGGGACTAACGAGCAGTACTTC. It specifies CASSLGPSGTNEQYF.